Shown below are 24 T cell receptor beta chains from a single sample sequenced in a study of CD8 T cells in Susac syndrome. The authors reverse transcribed roughly 0.5 to 1 ug RNA with random hexamers. TCRdb passed the immunoSEQ multiplex PCR reads through MiXCR, listing each CDR3 protein once. Here the sample spans 120,000 or so distinct CDR3 sequences, roughly 95% being singletons. The specimen sequenced was CD4+ T cells from PBMCs. The source of these receptors is a human donor with Susac syndrome.

This chain uses TRBV6-6 with TRBJ1-2; D is unresolved. V was pared by 4 bases and J by 4 bases, with 13 bases between. Germline values: CDR1 MNHNY, CDR2 SVGAGI (reference sequence). The CDR3 runs to 14 residues. This CDR3 reads CASSSPGSTYGYTF. The CDR3 DNA follows: TGTGCCAGCAGTTCACCCGGGTCTACCTATGGCTACACCTTC.

The chain carries TRBV30 and TRBJ1-2, with D unclear. Germline values: CDR1 GTSNPN, CDR2 SVGIG (reference sequence). V dropped 2 bases and J dropped 4 bases, with 11 bases sitting between them. The CDR3 sequence is 13 residues long. CDR3 protein: CAWSPMVFYGYTF. CDR3 DNA: TGTGCCTGGAGTCCGATGGTTTTCTATGGCTACACCTTC.

The chain has TRBV11-2 and TRBJ2-3, with D uncertain. The CDR3 consists of 15 residues. Trimming cost V 2 bases and J 0 bases, with 9 bases left between them. CDR1 is SGHAT, CDR2 FQNNGV, per germline. The CDR3 coding sequence is TGTGCCAGCAGCTTAAAACGGCTGAGCACAGATACGCAGTATTTT. It yields the protein CASSLKRLSTDTQYF. Variable domain in full (rest from reference TRBV11-2 and TRBJ2-3): EAGVAQSPRYKIIEKRQSVAFWCNPISGHATLYWYQQILGQGPKLLIQFQNNGVVDDSQLPKDRFSAERLKGVDSTLKIQPAKLEDSAVYLCASSLKRLSTDTQYFGPGTRLTVL.

This CDR3 is CSVEGAADTQYF. The DNA for the CDR3 is TGCAGCGTTGAAGGTGCGGCAGATACGCAGTATTTT. The chain combines TRBV29-1 with TRBJ2-3; D gene ambiguous. This CDR3 is built from 12 residues. Germline V gene data show CDR1 as SQVTM and CDR2 as ANQGSEA. V was pared by 1 base and J by 4 bases, with 6 bases between.

This chain uses TRBV30 with TRBJ1-1; no clear D. There are 13 residues in the CDR3. The germline V gene has CDR1 GTSNPN and CDR2 SVGIG (reference sequence). The V end lost 3 bases, the J end lost 0 bases, and 8 bases lay between the germline ends. CDR3 loop: CAWRVSMNTEAFF. CDR3 nucleotides: TGTGCCTGGAGGGTTTCTATGAACACTGAAGCTTTCTTT.

This chain links TRBV4-1 with TRBJ2-7; 14 bases are shared with TRBD2. CDR1 MGHRA and CDR2 YSYEKL come from the germline V gene. This CDR3 spans 16 amino acids. The V segment lost 1 base and the J segment 4 bases; nucleotides outside the gene matches: 3. The CDR3 is CASSQGRTSGRYEQYF. The CDR3 nucleotides are TGCGCCAGCAGCCAAGGGAGGACTAGCGGGAGGTACGAGCAGTACTTC.

The rearrangement uses TRBV3-1 and TRBJ1-1; no definite D call. Per germline, CDR1 LGHDT and CDR2 YNNKEL (reference sequence). Between the trimmed V and J ends, which lost 3 bases and 0 bases, there was a span of 5 bases. This CDR3 has 13 amino acids. Here the CDR3 reads CASSQFMNTEAFF. For the CDR3, the DNA is TGTGCCAGCAGCCAGTTCATGAACACTGAAGCTTTCTTT. The whole variable domain, filled in from reference TRBV3-1 and TRBJ1-1, reads DTAVSQTPKYLVTQMGNDKSIKCEQNLGHDTMYWYKQDSKKFLKIMFSYNNKELIINETVPNRFSPKSPDKAHLNLHINSLELGDSAVYFCASSQFMNTEAFFGQGTRLTVV.

The chain uses TRBV20-1 and TRBJ2-1; tentative D call: TRBD1 (6 bases). CDR3 size: 15 residues. Germline CDR1 and CDR2: DFQATT and SNEGSKA (reference sequence). Trimming removed 1 base from V and 4 bases from J, with 14 bases in between. CDR3 amino acids: CSARGGIGGYNEQFF. CDR3 in DNA: TGCAGTGCTAGAGGTGGGATAGGGGGATACAATGAGCAGTTCTTC.

The chain couples TRBV20-1 to TRBJ2-1; D tentatively fits TRBD1 or TRBD2 (5 bases each). This CDR3 has 13 amino acids. The germline V and J ends were trimmed by 3 bases and 5 bases, with 11 bases remaining between them. CDR1 DFQATT and CDR2 SNEGSKA come from the germline V gene (reference sequence). The CDR3 DNA follows: TGCAGTGCTAGTGGGACGGGAAACAATGAGCAGTTCTTC. Its translation: CSASGTGNNEQFF.

The chain links TRBV5-6 to TRBJ1-5; no clear D gene. Germline-derived CDR1 and CDR2 are SGHDT and YYEEEE. V was cut by 0 bases and J by 6 bases, with 7 bases left in between. The CDR3 runs 13 residues. CDR3 DNA sequence: TGTGCCAGCAGCTTGGAAGGTTCTCAGCCCCAGCATTTT. Translating gives CASSLEGSQPQHF.

V gene TRBV7-2 combines with J gene TRBJ2-7; 9 nucleotides agree with TRBD1. Germline CDR1 reads SGHTA; CDR2 reads FQGNSA. The CDR3 has 17 amino acids. Germline trimming cut 4 bases from V and 1 base from J; bases unmatched to any gene: 11. The CDR3 DNA reads as TGTGCCAGCAGCTCTAAGGTGACGACAGGGGGGTCCTACGAGCAGTACTTC. Its protein is CASSSKVTTGGSYEQYF.

The chain is built from TRBV5-4 and TRBJ2-1; 9 nucleotides match TRBD2. The junction had 8 bases not matched to a gene; V was cut back by 4 bases and J by 0 bases. CDR1 SGHNT and CDR2 YYREEE come from the germline V gene (reference sequence). This CDR3 comprises 17 residues. The CDR3 nucleotides read TGTGCCAGCAGCGCGGGGACTAGCCTTAGCTCCTACAATGAGCAGTTCTTC. Its translation: CASSAGTSLSSYNEQFF.

J is TRBJ2-7 and V is TRBV12-3 or TRBV12-4; D unresolved. The V end was cut by 4 bases, the J end by 6 bases, with 10 bases between. The CDR3 consists of 12 residues. In DNA form, the CDR3 reads TGTGCCAGCAGTTCCACTCTTGGCGAGCAGTACTTC. Amino acid sequence: CASSSTLGEQYF.

The chain has TRBV20-1 and TRBJ2-1; 8 positions match TRBD2. There are 18 residues in the CDR3. Germline V CDR1 and CDR2: DFQATT, SNEGSKA (reference sequence). V lost 3 bases to trimming and J lost 5 bases; unmatched junction nucleotides: 18. The DNA for the CDR3 is TGCAGTGCTAGGGGGAATAGCGGGGAGGGCCAGTTGAACAATGAGCAGTTCTTC. This codes for CSARGNSGEGQLNNEQFF.

This clonotype was counted once. DNA of the CDR3: TGTGCCAGCAGCCCGCAGACAGGGACCTACGAGCAGTACTTC. Translation: CASSPQTGTYEQYF. The rearrangement joins TRBV7-2 to TRBJ2-7; TRBD1 aligns across 7 bases. With V trimmed by 5 bases and J by 2 bases, 6 bases remained unmatched. CDR1 and CDR2 (germline): SGHTA, FQGNSA. This CDR3 contains 14 residues. Full variable domain (rest looked up from reference TRBV7-2 and TRBJ2-7): GAGVSQSPSNKVTEKGKDVELRCDPISGHTALYWYRQSLGQGLEFLIYFQGNSAPDKSGLPSDRFSAERTGGSVSTLTIQRTQQEDSAVYLCASSPQTGTYEQYFGPGTRLTVT.

The V call is TRBV10-3, the J call TRBJ2-3; TRBD2 agrees at 8 bases. J gave up 3 bases and V 3 bases, and 8 bases lay outside the gene matches. This CDR3 has 16 residues. The V gene's germline CDR1 is ENHRY and CDR2 SYGVKD. The CDR3 is CAISDGREVATDTQYF. The CDR3 DNA reads as TGTGCCATCAGTGATGGGCGGGAGGTAGCAACAGATACGCAGTATTTT.

V usage is TRBV20-1 and J usage is TRBJ1-3; D is unclear. The V gene lost 1 base and the J gene lost 0 bases, with 13 bases spanning the gap. The CDR3 spans 16 residues. Germline CDR1 reads DFQATT; CDR2 reads SNEGSKA (reference sequence). CDR3 nucleotide sequence: TGCAGTGCTAGAGGGGGAGAGGGCTTCTCTGGAAACACCATATATTTT. It is translated as CSARGGEGFSGNTIYF.

The chain carries TRBV20-1 and TRBJ1-3; the D gene is possibly TRBD1 (5 bases). Germline V CDR1 and CDR2: DFQATT, SNEGSKA (reference sequence). V shed 3 bases and J shed 4 bases, with 10 bases lying between them. This CDR3 contains 13 residues. The CDR3 loop reads CSARRGAGNTIYF. CDR3 coding DNA: TGCAGTGCTAGGAGGGGAGCGGGAAACACCATATATTTT.

This sequence joins TRBV27 and TRBJ1-5; 9 bases map to TRBD1. The ends lost 2 bases at V and 6 bases at J; junction bases unmatched: 8. There are 16 residues in the CDR3. CDR1 and CDR2 from the germline V gene are MNHEY and SMNVEV (reference sequence). The CDR3 coding sequence is TGTGCCAGCAGTTTACGGGCGGACAGGGGTGGTCAGCCCCAGCATTTT. This translates into CASSLRADRGGQPQHF.

The gene calls are TRBV29-1 and TRBJ2-1; no definite D call. Germline V gives CDR1 SQVTM, CDR2 ANQGSEA. This CDR3 contains 10 residues. Deletions cut 2 bases from V and 7 bases from J, with 3 bases between. The CDR3 sequence: CSVEQNEQFF. The CDR3 DNA follows: TGCAGCGTTGAACAGAATGAGCAGTTCTTC.

V and J are TRBV30 and TRBJ2-1; TRBD2 matches at 14 bases. The CDR3 runs 14 residues. From germline, CDR1 is GTSNPN and CDR2 SVGIG (reference sequence). The trim removed 6 bases at V and 6 bases at J, leaving 4 bases unmatched. The CDR3 DNA reads TGTGCCTGTACCGGGACTAGCGGGAGCAATGAGCAGTTCTTC. Amino acid sequence: CACTGTSGSNEQFF.

The chain joins TRBV29-1 to TRBJ2-7; 7 nucleotides align to TRBD1. The germline CDR1 and CDR2 sequences are SQVTM and ANQGSEA. V trimming: 7 bases; J trimming: 0 bases; junction bases outside the gene matches: 3. The CDR3 is 12 amino acids. The DNA of the CDR3 is TGCAGCGGCAGGGACAGCTCCTACGAGCAGTACTTC. Its translation is CSGRDSSYEQYF.

The rearrangement uses TRBV11-1 and TRBJ2-7; TRBD1 or TRBD2 may be the D gene (5 bases each). V dropped 6 bases and J dropped 6 bases, with 15 bases sitting between them. Germline values: CDR1 SGHAT, CDR2 FQDESV (reference sequence). The CDR3 is 13 residues long. The CDR3 here is CASSSDRGSEQYF. In DNA, the CDR3 is TGTGCCAGCAGTTCGGACCGGGGCTCCGAGCAGTACTTC.

The V call is TRBV12-3 or TRBV12-4, the J call TRBJ2-3; D unresolved. V lost 7 bases and J 9 bases, leaving 17 bases between the germline ends. The CDR3 is made up of 13 amino acids. As DNA, the CDR3 is TGTGCCAGCACCTTGGTTGTTTCCGGGACGCAGTATTTT. Amino acids: CASTLVVSGTQYF.